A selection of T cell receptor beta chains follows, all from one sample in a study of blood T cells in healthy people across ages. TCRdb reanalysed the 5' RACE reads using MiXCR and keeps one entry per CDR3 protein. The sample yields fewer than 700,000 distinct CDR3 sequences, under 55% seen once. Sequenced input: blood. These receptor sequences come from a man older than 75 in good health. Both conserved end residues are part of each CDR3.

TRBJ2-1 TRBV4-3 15 CASSPGLALYNEQFF
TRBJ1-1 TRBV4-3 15 CASSRGGAGDTEAFF
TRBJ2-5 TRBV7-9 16 CASSLKPLAGQETQYF
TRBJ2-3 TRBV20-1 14 CSADSGSSTDTQYF
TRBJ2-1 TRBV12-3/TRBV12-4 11 CASGNGNEQFF
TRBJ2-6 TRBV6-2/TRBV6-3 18 CASSYSGQGDSGANVLTF
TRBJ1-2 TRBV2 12 CASSEEGSGYTF
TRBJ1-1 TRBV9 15 CASSVAPVPNTEAFF
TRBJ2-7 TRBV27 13 CASSLNWSYEQYF
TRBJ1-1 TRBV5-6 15 CASSRGRTGNTEAFF
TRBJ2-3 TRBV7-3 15 CASSLKRTPTDTQYF
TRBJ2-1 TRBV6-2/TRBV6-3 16 CASSAHLGSGHNEQFF
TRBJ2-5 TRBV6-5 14 CASSYSIVEKTQYF
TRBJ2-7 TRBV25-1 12 CAGMGSSHEQYF
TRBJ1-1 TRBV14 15 CASSQTGTGGRGAFF
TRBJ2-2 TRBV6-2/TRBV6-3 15 CASASGGTHTGELFF
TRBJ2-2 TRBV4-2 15 CASSQGVVNTGELFF
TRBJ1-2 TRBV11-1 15 CASSFGRGSSYGYTF
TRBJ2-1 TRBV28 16 CASSAWPGLGDNEQFF